This T cell receptor beta chain was recovered during a study of CD8 T cells in Susac syndrome. RNA was extracted with the RNeasy kit, and a quantity of roughly 0.45 to 1 ug was reverse transcribed using random hexamers. Multiplex PCR with immunoSEQ amplified the TCR beta CDR3 across 54 Vbeta and 13 Jbeta. TCRdb re-derived calls from the immunoSEQ multiplex PCR reads in MiXCR, one entry per CDR3 protein. Of 170,000 or so distinct CDR3 sequences in the sample, approximately 93% are singletons; the top ten hold 0.09% to 0.1%. The germline V gene has CDR1 LNHDA and CDR2 SQIVND (reference sequence). V lost 5 bases, J lost 5 bases, and 13 bases lay in between. This CDR3 has 14 amino acids. It was negative isolation that provided the CD8+ and CD4+ T cells, whereas TEMRA cells were enriched by FACS.

Sequencing was carried out using CD4+ T cells from PBMCs. The sequence was obtained from a human donor with multiple sclerosis. The gene calls are TRBV19 and TRBJ2-1; D gene uncertain. CDR3 sequence: CASSSQGSNNEQFF. CDR3 in DNA: TGTGCCAGTAGTTCCCAAGGCTCTAACAATGAGCAGTTCTTC.